The T cell receptor beta chain described here comes from a study of blood T cell repertoires in COVID-19. V gave up 2 bases and J gave up 5 bases, with 16 bases separating them. Germline V lookup: CDR1 MDHEN, CDR2 SYDVKM. This CDR3 is built from 15 residues. In the authors' methods: Nucleated cell number was recorded as an estimate derived from reference gene primer amplification. Produced via immunoSEQ multiplex PCR; TCRdb's table is partial and in-frame only. V and J calls and clone size are given by that table; D and trimming were obtained from the DNA. The repertoire consists of about 160,000 clones, with about 81% occurring once and the leading ten covering approximately 10%.

Sequencing was done on a sample of peripheral blood. The chain uses TRBV28 and TRBJ2-7; weak D call: TRBD2 (5 bases). This TCR was recovered from a man in his 60s with active or convalescent COVID-19. The CDR3 spells CASSLSVLAQNEQYF. Written as DNA, the CDR3 is TGTGCCAGCAGTTTAAGTGTCCTAGCTCAGAACGAGCAGTACTTC.